This T cell receptor (beta chain) came from a study of CD8+ T cells in alopecia areata. V shed 6 bases, J shed 0 bases, and the junction held 1 base outside the gene matches. This CDR3 comprises 14 residues. CDR1 and CDR2 (germline): LNHDA, SQIVND (reference sequence). Investigators isolated RNA and reverse transcribed it into cDNA to act as the sequencing template. Profiling relied on immunoSEQ multiplex PCR, and the TCRdb table lists in-frame clones only, not all of them. Altogether around 100,000 clones are present, approximately 84% being singletons, with the ten largest covering 11%. Of note for this clone: As yet, its antigen is unknown.

This sample's treatment: oral pan-JAK inhibitor, 5-10 mg twice daily. Broader study findings: Persistence of many expanded lesional clones was seen in scalp and blood during tofacitinib.

The sequenced sample was CD8+ T cells sorted from blood, obtained at approximately week 34, from a patient treated with tofacitinib. The rearrangement uses TRBV19 and TRBJ2-1; 8 bases are a match to TRBD2. The TCR sequence derives from a human donor with alopecia areata. The CDR3: CASRSGSSYNEQFF. In DNA form, the CDR3 reads TGTGCCAGTAGAAGCGGGAGCTCCTACAATGAGCAGTTCTTC.